The entry below describes one TCR beta chain. The antigen is undetermined. Every one of the donors was a healthy Caucasian. Trimming left V 8 bases short and J 8 bases short, with 9 bases between. In germline, CDR1 is SGHVS, CDR2 FQNEAQ. This CDR3 spans 11 amino acids. This record comes from a study of identical twins. General study findings and limits: Interpretation of the results relied on cross-sectional statistical analysis and not on following the same donors. Surplus twin overlap in beta out-of-frame sequences was less pronounced.

Template switching introduced a universal primer site, and the cDNA bore unique molecular identifiers. TCRdb processed the 5' RACE reads anew with MiXCR; each CDR3 protein has one entry. The sample holds hundreds of thousands of distinct CDR3 sequences, around 5.7% seen once. The chain couples TRBV7-8 to TRBJ2-2; D gene ambiguous. The sequenced sample consisted of naive T cells sorted from blood. This receptor was taken from a man younger than 30 in good health. This CDR3 reads CASPLGGELFF. Here the CDR3 DNA reads TGTGCCAGCCCCCTGGGAGGGGAGCTGTTTTTT.